This TCR beta chain appears in the sequencing data of a study of blood T cells in healthy people across ages. On this clonotype: Antigen: not known.

The authors ran a second PCR of about 6 to 11 cycles using a sample-barcoded 5' primer and a J-beta primer mix. A template-switch adaptor containing 12 random nucleotides labeled each cDNA molecule. At least 2.5 million CDR3-containing paired-end reads were obtained per sample. TCRdb re-called the 5' RACE reads through MiXCR, storing one row per CDR3 protein. The data show roughly 650,000 distinct CDR3 sequences, approximately 31% seen once. The germline gives CDR1 SGHTA, CDR2 FQGTGA. With 2 bases clipped from V and 8 bases from J, the junction kept 15 bases outside the gene matches. CDR3 length: 19 residues. Study outcomes and limitations: When one million T cells were used, diversity estimates were thought to be underestimates. As age increased, TCR beta diversity per million T cells fell in a roughly linear fashion.

The J gene is TRBJ2-1, the V gene TRBV7-3, with 13 nucleotides matching TRBD2. The sequencing input was blood. The receptor's source is a woman of 80 years or more in good health. CDR3 DNA sequence: TGTGCCAGCAGCTTATTTCCCGGGACTAGCGGGGCTGGTTTGGATGAGCAGTTCTTC. This translates into CASSLFPGTSGAGLDEQFF.